The 7 T cell receptor beta chains in this list originate from one sample, sequenced in a study of OX40 agonist ivuxolimab in advanced cancers. Method: immunoSEQ multiplex PCR; TCRdb's copy keeps in-frame clones and lacks some. Of roughly 90,000 clones in the sample, more than 75% were seen once. This material consisted of CD4+ or CD8+ T cells sorted from blood, taken in a trial of the OX40 agonist ivuxolimab. Receptor source: an adult with an advanced solid tumor such as melanoma, head and neck, liver or kidney cancer.

With regard to this clone: The same CDR3 can be traced to other DNA sequences in this sample. CDR3 amino acids: CASSPQETQYF. The CDR3 DNA reads as TGTGCCAGCAGTCCACAAGAGACCCAGTACTTC. V gene TRBV6-6 combines with J gene TRBJ2-5; D is unclear. Germline assignment: CDR1 MNHNY and CDR2 SVGAGI (reference sequence). The V end lost 5 bases, the J end lost 2 bases, and 3 bases lay between the germline ends. The CDR3 consists of 11 residues.

The rearrangement joins TRBV7-2 to TRBJ2-5; D is undetermined. The CDR3 runs to 16 residues. Per the germline V gene, CDR1 is SGHTA and CDR2 is FQGNSA. V lost 1 base and J 2 bases, leaving 14 bases between the germline ends. This CDR3 is CASSLGVLPVQETQYF. The CDR3 DNA follows: TGTGCCAGCAGCTTAGGGGTACTCCCGGTACAAGAGACCCAGTACTTC.

The chain carries TRBV28 and TRBJ2-3; 9 bases are a match to TRBD1. After removal of 7 bases from V and 2 bases from J, the junction contained 13 bases not matched to a gene. Germline values: CDR1 MDHEN, CDR2 SYDVKM. This CDR3 region has 17 residues. Written as DNA, the CDR3 is TGTGCCAGCACTACGACTGGGACAGGGTATCACACAGATACGCAGTATTTT. It encodes CASTTTGTGYHTDTQYF. Drawing the rest from reference TRBV28 and TRBJ2-3, the complete variable domain is DVKVTQSSRYLVKRTGEKVFLECVQDMDHENMFWYRQDPGLGLRLIYFSYDVKMKEKGDIPEGYSVSREKKERFSLILESASTNQTSMYLCASTTTGTGYHTDTQYFGPGTRLTVL.

The rearrangement uses TRBV6-1 and TRBJ2-1; a possible D gene is TRBD1 (6 bases). Germline assignment: CDR1 MNHNS and CDR2 SASEGT. The V end was cut by 3 bases, the J end by 5 bases, with 11 bases between. This CDR3 has 14 residues. This CDR3 is CASSDRGRNNEQFF. In DNA, the CDR3 is TGTGCCAGCAGTGACAGGGGTAGGAACAATGAGCAGTTCTTC.

The chain is built from TRBV27 and TRBJ1-5; no reliable D call. Trimming took 0 bases from V and 0 from J, leaving 6 bases between them. Germline-derived CDR1 and CDR2 are MNHEY and SMNVEV (reference sequence). This CDR3 comprises 15 residues. CDR3 sequence reads: CASSLSRNSNQPQHF. DNA for the CDR3: TGTGCCAGCAGTTTATCGCGGAATAGCAATCAGCCCCAGCATTTT.

The chain combines TRBV11-3 with TRBJ1-6, with unresolved D. This CDR3 region has 13 residues. The V end lost 0 bases, the J end lost 8 bases, and 5 bases lay between the germline ends. The germline CDR1 and CDR2 sequences are SGHNT and YENEEA. The DNA of the CDR3 is TGTGCCAGCAGCTTAGATCGGGATTCACCCCTCCACTTT. Protein product: CASSLDRDSPLHF.

The chain joins TRBV7-2 to TRBJ2-3; 8 bases match TRBD2. V shed 3 bases, J shed 5 bases, and the junction held 13 bases outside the gene matches. This CDR3 comprises 17 residues. Germline CDR1 and CDR2: SGHTA and FQGNSA. In DNA, the CDR3 is TGTGCCAGCAGCTTTCTGGCCATGACTAGCGTAGGAGATACGCAGTATTTT. Translation gives CASSFLAMTSVGDTQYF.